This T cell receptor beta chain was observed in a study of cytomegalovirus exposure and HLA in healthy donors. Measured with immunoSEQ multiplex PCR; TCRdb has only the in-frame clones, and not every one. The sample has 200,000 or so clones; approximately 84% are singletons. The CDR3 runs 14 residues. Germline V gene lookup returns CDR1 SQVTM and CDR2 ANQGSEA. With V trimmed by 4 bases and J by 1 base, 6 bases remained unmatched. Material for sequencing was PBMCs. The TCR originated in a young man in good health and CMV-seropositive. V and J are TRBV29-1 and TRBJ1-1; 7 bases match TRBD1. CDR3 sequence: CSVVLTGANTEAFF. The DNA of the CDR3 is TGCAGCGTTGTTCTTACAGGGGCGAACACTGAAGCTTTCTTT.